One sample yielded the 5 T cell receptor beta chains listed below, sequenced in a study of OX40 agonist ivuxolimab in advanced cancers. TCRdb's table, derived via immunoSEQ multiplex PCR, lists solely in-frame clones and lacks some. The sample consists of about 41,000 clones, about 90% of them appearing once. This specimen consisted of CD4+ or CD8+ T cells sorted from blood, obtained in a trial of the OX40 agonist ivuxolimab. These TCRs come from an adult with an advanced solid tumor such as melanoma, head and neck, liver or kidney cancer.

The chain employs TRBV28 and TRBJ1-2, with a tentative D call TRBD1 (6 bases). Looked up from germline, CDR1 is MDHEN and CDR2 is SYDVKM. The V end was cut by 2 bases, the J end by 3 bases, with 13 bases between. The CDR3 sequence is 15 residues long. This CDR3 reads CASSLPDRRHYGYTF. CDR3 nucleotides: TGTGCCAGCAGTTTACCCGACAGGAGGCACTATGGCTACACCTTC.

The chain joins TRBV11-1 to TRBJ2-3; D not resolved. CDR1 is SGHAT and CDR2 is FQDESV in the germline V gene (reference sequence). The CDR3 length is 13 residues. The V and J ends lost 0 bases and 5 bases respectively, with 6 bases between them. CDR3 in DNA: TGTGCCAGCAGCTTAGCGTCAATAGATACGCAGTATTTT. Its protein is CASSLASIDTQYF.

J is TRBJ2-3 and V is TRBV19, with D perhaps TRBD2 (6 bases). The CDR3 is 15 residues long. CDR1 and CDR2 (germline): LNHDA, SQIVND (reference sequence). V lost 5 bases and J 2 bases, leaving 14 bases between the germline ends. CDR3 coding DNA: TGTGCCAGTAGTCCGGGGAGGCACACCACAGATACGCAGTATTTT. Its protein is CASSPGRHTTDTQYF.

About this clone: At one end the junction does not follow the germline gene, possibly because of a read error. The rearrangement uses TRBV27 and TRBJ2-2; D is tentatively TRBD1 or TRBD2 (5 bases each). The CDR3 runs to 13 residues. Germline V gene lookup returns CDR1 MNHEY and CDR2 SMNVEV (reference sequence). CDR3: CASSRKGHRGAVF. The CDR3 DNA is TGTGCCAGCTCTCGCAAGGGGCACCGGGGAGCTGTTTTT.

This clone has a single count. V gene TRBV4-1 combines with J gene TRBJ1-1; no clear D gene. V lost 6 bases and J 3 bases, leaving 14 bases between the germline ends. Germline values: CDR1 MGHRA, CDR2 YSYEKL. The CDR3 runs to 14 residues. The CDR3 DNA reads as TGCGCCAGCAGACCTATAAAGGGTGACACTGAAGCTTTCTTT. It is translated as CASRPIKGDTEAFF.